The rows below give T cell receptor beta chains drawn from one sample of a study of tissue T cells after allogeneic stem cell transplantation. The protocol was immunoSEQ multiplex PCR, while the TCRdb copy is restricted to in-frame clones and leaves out a portion. The sample records about 43,000 clones, around nine tenths being singletons. Specimen: blood, collected before transplantation. These receptor sequences come from a woman aged 35-75 years who later had graft-versus-host disease after an allogeneic stem cell transplant. Both conserved end residues are part of each CDR3. Fields, in order: clone size, J gene, V gene, D gene, CDR3 length, CDR3 DNA, CDR3 protein. D genes are given only for firm matches. The size of a clone is reported for some rows only, either as once, few or many, or as a class for expanded clones.

>NA|TRBJ1-5|TRBV2|NA|13
TGTGCCAGCAGTGTAAGCGGCAATCAGCCCCAGCATTTT
CASSVSGNQPQHF
>NA|TRBJ2-2|TRBV5-1|NA|15
TGCGCCAGCAGCCGGACACAAACGAACACCGGGGAGCTGTTTTTT
CASSRTQTNTGELFF
>NA|TRBJ2-7|TRBV5-4|TRBD2|15
TGTGCCAGCAGCTCGGGACTAGCGGGACCCTACGAGCAGTACTTC
CASSSGLAGPYEQYF
>NA|TRBJ1-1|TRBV7-9|NA|13
TGTGCCAGCATCCCTGGGGGGGGCACTGAAGCTTTCTTT
CASIPGGGTEAFF
>NA|TRBJ1-5|TRBV19|TRBD1|15
TGTGCCAGTAGTGACGACAGGGGAAACAATCAGCCCCAGCATTTT
CASSDDRGNNQPQHF
>NA|TRBJ2-7|TRBV28|TRBD1|16
TGTGCCAGCAGTTTACACGGGACAGGGGATACCTACGAGCAGTACTTC
CASSLHGTGDTYEQYF
>NA|TRBJ1-5|TRBV6-1|NA|12
TGTGCCAGCAGTGAAGGAGACACCAAAGGGCATTTT
CASSEGDTKGHF
>NA|TRBJ1-5|TRBV27|TRBD1|15
TGTGCCAGCAGTGTCCAACAGGGGAGCAATCAGCCCCAGCATTTT
CASSVQQGSNQPQHF
>NA|TRBJ1-6|TRBV27|NA|16
TGTGCCAGCAGTTTAGGAGGGCCCCGCAAGAATTCACCCCTCCACTTT
CASSLGGPRKNSPLHF
>few|TRBJ1-6|TRBV7-3|TRBD1|15
TGTGCCAGCAGCTTAACCCGGGACAGTAATTCACCCCTCCACTTT
CASSLTRDSNSPLHF
>few|TRBJ1-1|TRBV25-1|NA|11
TGTGCCAGCAGTACGAACACTGAAGCTTTCTTT
CASSTNTEAFF
>once|TRBJ2-3|TRBV9|TRBD2|16
TGTGCCAGCAGCCCCGGTATTAGCGGGAGAGCAGATACGCAGTATTTT
CASSPGISGRADTQYF
>NA|TRBJ1-1|TRBV6-5|NA|14
TGTGCCAGCAGTTACTCCGCAGGGGCGAGTGAAGCTTTCTTT
CASSYSAGASEAFF
>few|TRBJ2-1|TRBV3-1/TRBV3-2|NA|14
TGTGCCAGCAGCCGTTACGAGGGTAAGAATGAGCAGTTCTTC
CASSRYEGKNEQFF
>NA|TRBJ2-1|TRBV6-5|NA|13
TGTGCCAGCAGTTATACTTCTTACAATGAGCAGTTCTTC
CASSYTSYNEQFF
>NA|TRBJ2-7|TRBV3-1/TRBV3-2|NA|12
TGTGCCAGCAGCCAGGGGATCTACGAGCAGTACTTC
CASSQGIYEQYF
>NA|TRBJ2-1|TRBV19|TRBD2|17
TGTGCGAGTAGGGCCAGCGGGAGGGCCAGGTCCTACAATGAGCAGTTCTTC
CASRASGRARSYNEQFF
>once|TRBJ2-4|TRBV19|TRBD1|15
TGTGCCAGTAGTACATCCGACAGGGACGCAAACATTCAGTACTTC
CASSTSDRDANIQYF
>NA|TRBJ2-3|TRBV5-1|NA|13
TGCGCCAGCAGCCCCGGGAGCACAGATACGCAGTATTTT
CASSPGSTDTQYF
>few|TRBJ2-1|TRBV4-1|TRBD2|17
TGCGCCAGCAGCCAGGCCCAACTAGCGGGAGGGCCAGATGAGCAGTTCTTC
CASSQAQLAGGPDEQFF
>NA|TRBJ1-1|TRBV30|NA|18
TGTGCCTGGAGTGTACGGAGGCCCAATACCTACCTGGGCACTGAAGCTTTCTTT
CAWSVRRPNTYLGTEAFF
>NA|TRBJ2-1|TRBV7-2|TRBD1|14
TGTGCCAGCAGCCCCCGGGACAGGGTCAATGAGCAGTTCTTC
CASSPRDRVNEQFF
>NA|TRBJ2-7|TRBV12-3/TRBV12-4|NA|13
TGTGCCAGCAGTTTAGAGGGGGGCTACGAGCAGTACTTC
CASSLEGGYEQYF
>once|TRBJ2-5|TRBV7-3|TRBD2|14
TGTGCCAGCAGCTTAGTAGCGGGAGAAGAGACCCAGTACTTC
CASSLVAGEETQYF
>NA|TRBJ2-1|TRBV4-3|TRBD2|16
TGCGCCAGCAGCCAAGTAGGGGCTAGCGGGCAGCCTGAGCAGTTCTTC
CASSQVGASGQPEQFF
>NA|TRBJ1-2|TRBV6-5|NA|13
TGTGCCAGCAGCCCCGACAAACTCTATGGCTACACCTTC
CASSPDKLYGYTF
>once|TRBJ2-7|TRBV4-2|NA|15
TGTGCCAGCAGCCAAGACATCGCGCCGTGGGGCGAGCAGTACTTC
CASSQDIAPWGEQYF
>NA|TRBJ2-5|TRBV7-2|NA|14
TGTGCCAGCAGCTTGATCGGGGCCCAAGAGACCCAGTACTTC
CASSLIGAQETQYF
>NA|TRBJ2-2|TRBV6-2/TRBV6-3|TRBD2|17
TGTGCCAGCAGTTACGCGGGACTAGCGGGGGGCACCGGGGAGCTGTTTTTT
CASSYAGLAGGTGELFF
>NA|TRBJ2-3|TRBV29-1|NA|12
TGCAGCGTTGAACAGAAAACAGATACGCAGTATTTT
CSVEQKTDTQYF
>NA|TRBJ1-5|TRBV6-1|NA|14
TGTGCCAGCAGTGAAGCGGGGGTTAGTCAGCCCCAGCATTTT
CASSEAGVSQPQHF
>NA|TRBJ2-2|TRBV7-8|TRBD2|16
TGTGCCAGCAGCCTGGGGACTAGCGGGAGGGCCCGGGAGCTGTTTTTT
CASSLGTSGRARELFF
>NA|TRBJ1-1|TRBV19|TRBD1|16
TGTGCCAGTAGTAACTGGGGACAGCCTATGAACACTGAAGCTTTCTTT
CASSNWGQPMNTEAFF
>NA|TRBJ2-1|TRBV7-8|NA|18
TGTGCCAGCAGCTTAGGTATCCTTAGAAATTTACGGGGCTATGAGCAGTTCTTC
CASSLGILRNLRGYEQFF
>NA|TRBJ2-5|TRBV5-1|TRBD2|16
TGCGCCAGCAGCTTGAATCCTAGCGGGAGTAAAGAGACCCAGTACTTC
CASSLNPSGSKETQYF
>NA|TRBJ1-5|TRBV28|NA|14
TGTGCCAGCAGTCCCCCGGGACTCCATCAGCCCCAGCATTTT
CASSPPGLHQPQHF
>NA|TRBJ2-3|TRBV29-1|TRBD1|12
TGCAGCGTCACAGGGGGCACAGATACGCAGTATTTT
CSVTGGTDTQYF
>NA|TRBJ2-1|TRBV7-2|NA|13
TGTGCCAGTTGGGGGGAGGCTGACAATGAGCAGTTCTTC
CASWGEADNEQFF
>NA|TRBJ2-3|TRBV12-5|TRBD1|18
TGTGCTAGTGGTATCAAGGACAGACGGGACAGCCAGACAGATACGCAGTATTTT
CASGIKDRRDSQTDTQYF
>NA|TRBJ1-2|TRBV11-1|NA|13
TGTGCCAGCAGCTTAACTACTAACTATGGCTACACCTTC
CASSLTTNYGYTF
>NA|TRBJ2-4|TRBV19|NA|14
TGTGCCAGTAGCCAAACAGGGGCCAAAAACATTCAGTACTTC
CASSQTGAKNIQYF
>NA|TRBJ2-5|TRBV19|NA|14
TGTGCCAGTAGTATAGGAACTAGTAGGGAGACCCAGTACTTC
CASSIGTSRETQYF
>NA|TRBJ2-7|TRBV7-2|TRBD1|13
TGTGCCAGCAGGGACAGGCCAACCTACGAGCAGTACTTC
CASRDRPTYEQYF
>NA|TRBJ1-1|TRBV4-3|NA|14
TGCGCCAGCAGCAAAAACCAGGGTTCCACTGAAGCTTTCTTT
CASSKNQGSTEAFF
>once|TRBJ2-2|TRBV28|NA|14
TGTGCCAGCAGCCCACCCGGGGTCCGTGGGGAGCTGTTTTTT
CASSPPGVRGELFF
>NA|TRBJ1-2|TRBV4-3|NA|15
TGCGCCAGCAGCCAAGATAGGGTCAGGGAGGGTGGCTACACCTTC
CASSQDRVREGGYTF
>NA|TRBJ2-7|TRBV7-8|TRBD1|15
TGTGCCAGCAGATCGACGGGACAGGGAATTGGGGAGCAGTACTTC
CASRSTGQGIGEQYF
>NA|TRBJ1-2|TRBV28|TRBD1|14
TGTGCCAGCAGTTTAGAGGGGGCCCCCTATGGCTACACCTTC
CASSLEGAPYGYTF
>NA|TRBJ2-3|TRBV5-1|NA|15
TGCGCCAGCAGAGGAGGTAGCGGAAGCACAGATACGCAGTATTTT
CASRGGSGSTDTQYF
>once|TRBJ2-3|TRBV29-1|TRBD2|17
TGCAGCGTTGATGCCCTAAGTGGGAGGGGAAGCACAGATACGCAGTATTTT
CSVDALSGRGSTDTQYF
>once|TRBJ2-1|TRBV7-2|TRBD2|14
TGTGCCAGCAGCTTAGCGCATAGCGGGGGGGAGCAGTTCTTC
CASSLAHSGGEQFF
>few|TRBJ2-3|TRBV7-6|NA|16
TGTGCCAGCAGCACTGTAAGGGGGGGGAGCACAGATACGCAGTATTTT
CASSTVRGGSTDTQYF
>NA|TRBJ1-1|TRBV18|NA|14
TGTGCCAGCTCACCAGACACGGGACACACTGAAGCTTTCTTT
CASSPDTGHTEAFF
>NA|TRBJ1-1|TRBV28|NA|15
TGTGCCAGCAGATCCCAAGAGAGGTCAGTCACTGAAGCTTTCTTT
CASRSQERSVTEAFF